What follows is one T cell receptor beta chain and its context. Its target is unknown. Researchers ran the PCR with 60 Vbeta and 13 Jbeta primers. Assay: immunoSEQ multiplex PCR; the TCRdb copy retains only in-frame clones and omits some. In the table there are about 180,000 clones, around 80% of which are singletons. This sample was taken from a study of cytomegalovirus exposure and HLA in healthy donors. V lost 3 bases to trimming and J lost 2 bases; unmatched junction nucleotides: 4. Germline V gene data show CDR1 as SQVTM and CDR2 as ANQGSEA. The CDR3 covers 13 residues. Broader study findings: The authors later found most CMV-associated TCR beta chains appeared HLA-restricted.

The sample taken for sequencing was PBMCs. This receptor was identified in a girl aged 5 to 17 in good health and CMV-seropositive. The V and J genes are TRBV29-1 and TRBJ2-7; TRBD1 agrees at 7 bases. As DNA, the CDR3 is TGCAGCGTTGATACCGGGACAGCCTACGAGCAGTACTTC. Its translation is CSVDTGTAYEQYF.